This passage covers 5 T cell receptor beta chains from one sample sequenced in a study of graft-versus-host responses after intestinal transplantation. Which antigens these TCRs recognize remains unknown. Clones were read by immunoSEQ multiplex PCR, and TCRdb kept only the in-frame ones, dropping some. The table shows about 71,000 clones, with roughly 88% occurring only once. The sequences come from unstimulated CD8+ T cells sorted from spleen or lymph node cells, collected before intestinal transplant. Receptor source: a human donor who received an intestinal transplant.

The rearrangement joins TRBV2 to TRBJ1-5, with D possibly matching TRBD1 (5 bases). The CDR3 covers 14 residues. Germline V CDR1 and CDR2: SNHLY, FYNNEI. V gave up 3 bases and J gave up 6 bases, with 12 bases separating them. CDR3 amino acids: CASSDPGGSQPQHF. CDR3 in DNA: TGTGCCAGCAGTGACCCGGGGGGTAGTCAGCCCCAGCATTTT.

This CDR3 is CASYGRTGRVSDSNTEAFF. CDR3 DNA: TGTGCCAGCTATGGCCGGACAGGTCGGGTCTCGGACTCGAACACTGAAGCTTTCTTT. This chain links TRBV7-8 with TRBJ1-1; 7 bases are shared with TRBD1. The CDR3 extends over 19 amino acids. Germline CDR1 SGHVS, CDR2 FQNEAQ. Losses at the gene ends were 8 bases for V and 1 base for J; bases not matched to a gene: 22.

This chain joins TRBV2 and TRBJ1-1, with D possibly matching TRBD1 (6 bases). V was clipped by 11 bases and J by 6 bases, with 13 bases between them. The CDR3 runs 11 residues. Germline lookup yields CDR1 SNHLY and CDR2 FYNNEI. In DNA, the CDR3 is TGTGCCGCCCGGGGGGCGGCTGAAGCTTTCTTT. Encoded protein: CAARGAAEAFF.

This chain uses TRBV19 with TRBJ2-7; 10 bases are shared with TRBD1. The germline V gene has CDR1 LNHDA and CDR2 SQIVND (reference sequence). The CDR3 extends over 14 amino acids. J was trimmed by 2 bases and V by 7 bases; bases with no gene match: 5. CDR3 sequence: CASKPGQGTYEQYF. DNA for the CDR3: TGTGCCAGTAAGCCGGGACAGGGGACCTACGAGCAGTACTTC.

This clone was found a few times. V usage is TRBV29-1 and J usage is TRBJ1-1; weak D call: TRBD1 (6 bases). V was trimmed by 3 bases and J by 0 bases, leaving 8 bases between them. There are 13 residues in the CDR3. Germline CDR1 SQVTM, CDR2 ANQGSEA. The CDR3 spells CSVDGQLNTEAFF. As DNA, the CDR3 is TGCAGCGTTGACGGACAGTTGAACACTGAAGCTTTCTTT.